Described below is a single TCR beta chain sequence and its context. Its matching antigen is unknown. The source of the sample is a study of blood T cells in healthy people across ages. Study findings and constraints: PBMCs left unsorted prevented a conclusive naive versus antigen-experienced comparison. Naive T cell percentage showed a strong correlation with TCR beta diversity.

Researchers collected ten milliliters of peripheral blood from every single donor. There are 13 residues in the CDR3. With 5 bases removed from V and 2 bases from J, the gap between germline ends came to 9 bases. The use of a sample-barcoded 5' primer and a J-beta primer mix characterized a second PCR of 7 to 11 cycles. Each of the samples gave a minimum of 2.5 million paired-end reads that contained CDR3. TCRdb used MiXCR to reprocess the 5' RACE reads, holding one entry per CDR3 protein. In the table there are over a million distinct CDR3 sequences, about 43% of which are singletons. Material for sequencing was blood. This sequence joins TRBV12-3 or TRBV12-4 and TRBJ1-2; no definite D call. The TCR was taken from a woman between 18 and 29 years old in good health. The DNA for the CDR3 is TGTGCCAGCAGTCGTGAGAGAAACTATGGCTACACCTTC. It yields the protein CASSRERNYGYTF.